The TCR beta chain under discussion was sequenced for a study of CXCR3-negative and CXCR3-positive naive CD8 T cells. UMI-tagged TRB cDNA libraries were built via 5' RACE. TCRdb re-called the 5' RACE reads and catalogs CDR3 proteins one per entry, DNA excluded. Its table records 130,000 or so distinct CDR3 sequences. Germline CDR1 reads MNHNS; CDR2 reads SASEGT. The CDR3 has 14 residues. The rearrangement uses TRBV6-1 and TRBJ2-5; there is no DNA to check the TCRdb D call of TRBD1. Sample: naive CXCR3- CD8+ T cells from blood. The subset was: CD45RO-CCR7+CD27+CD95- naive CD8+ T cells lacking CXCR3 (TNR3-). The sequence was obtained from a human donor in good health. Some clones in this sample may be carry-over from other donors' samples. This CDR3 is CASSEGGGQETQYF.